This TCR beta chain was documented in a study of T cell responses to AZD1222 COVID-19 vaccine. V lost 4 bases, J lost 0 bases, and 2 bases stayed unmatched. This CDR3 contains 15 residues. From germline, CDR1 is SEHNR and CDR2 FQNEAQ (reference sequence). Assay used: immunoSEQ multiplex PCR; TCRdb lists only in-frame clones, some missing. The table has some 180,000 clones, approximately 92% seen once; the top ten hold roughly a tenth. The source of this sequence is an adult in good health. This specimen consisted of peripheral blood, obtained on day 0 of AZD1222 vaccination. J is TRBJ2-7 and V is TRBV7-9, with 11 bases identical to TRBD2. The CDR3 coding sequence is TGTGCCAGCAGCTACCTAGCGGGAGGCTCCTACGAGCAGTACTTC. The encoded protein is CASSYLAGGSYEQYF. The full variable domain, rest sourced from reference TRBV7-9 and TRBJ2-7, is DTGVSQNPRHKITKRGQNVTFRCDPISEHNRLYWYRQTLGQGPEFLTYFQNEAQLEKSRLLSDRFSAERPKGSFSTLEIQRTEQGDSAMYLCASSYLAGGSYEQYFGPGTRLTVT.